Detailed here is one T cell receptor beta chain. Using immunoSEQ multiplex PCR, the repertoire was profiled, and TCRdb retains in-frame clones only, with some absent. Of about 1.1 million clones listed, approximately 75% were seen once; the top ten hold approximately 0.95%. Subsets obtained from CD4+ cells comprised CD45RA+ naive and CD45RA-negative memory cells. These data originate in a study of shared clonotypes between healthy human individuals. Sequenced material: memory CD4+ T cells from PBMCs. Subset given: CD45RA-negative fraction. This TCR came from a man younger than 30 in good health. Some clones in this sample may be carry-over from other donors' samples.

The CDR3 loop is CASSSLGDGTQYF. The CDR3 region has the DNA TGTGCCAGCAGCTCCCTCGGTGACGGGACCCAGTACTTC. The chain has TRBV7-9 and TRBJ2-5, with D uncertain. This CDR3 is 13 amino acids long. Germline values: CDR1 SEHNR, CDR2 FQNEAQ (reference sequence). With 4 bases removed from V and 7 bases from J, the gap between germline ends came to 13 bases.